This entry lists 7 T cell receptor beta chains sequenced from one sample in a study of CD8+CD57+ T cells in acquired aplastic anemia. TCR beta VDJ combinations and CDR3 sequences were profiled from genomic DNA. TCRdb used MiXCR to reprocess the reads, holding one entry per CDR3 protein. The table records about 150,000 distinct CDR3 sequences, less than 60% of them present only once. Patients chosen for sequencing had CD8+CD57+ cells that had expanded, as shown by flow cytometry. Sequencing used sorted CD4+, CD8+, or CD8+CD57+ T cells (not recorded which) from PBMCs. The receptor source for this set is a human donor with aplastic anemia.

The chain employs TRBV24-1 and TRBJ2-1; D gene ambiguous. Looked up from germline, CDR1 is KGHDR and CDR2 is SFDVKD. The CDR3 runs 11 residues. Between the trimmed V and J ends, which lost 4 bases and 4 bases, there was a span of 1 base. Written as DNA, the CDR3 is TGTGCCACCAGTGAGTACAATGAGCAGTTCTTC. It specifies CATSEYNEQFF.

V is TRBV7-9 and J is TRBJ2-4; D gene unclear. In germline, CDR1 is SEHNR, CDR2 FQNEAQ (reference sequence). V lost 10 bases, J lost 9 bases, and 13 bases lay in between. The CDR3 totals 11 residues. This CDR3 is CAIRPLGIQYF. CDR3 sequence (DNA): TGTGCCATAAGGCCCTTGGGCATTCAGTACTTC.

The chain recombines TRBV11-2 with TRBJ2-3; the match to TRBD1 covers 9 bases. Germline V lookup: CDR1 SGHAT, CDR2 FQNNGV. The V segment lost 0 bases and the J segment 3 bases; nucleotides outside the gene matches: 13. This CDR3 region has 19 residues. CDR3 sequence (DNA): TGTGCCAGCAGCTTAGATCTAAATCGGGACAGGGCTGCAACAGATACGCAGTATTTT. Protein: CASSLDLNRDRAATDTQYF.

In its sample, this clonotype was seen many times. The chain is built from TRBV7-9 and TRBJ2-5; no clear D gene. V gave up 5 bases and J gave up 0 bases, with 7 bases separating them. Germline CDR1 SEHNR, CDR2 FQNEAQ (reference sequence). The CDR3 has 13 amino acids. CDR3 amino acids: CASSPRDQETQYF. For the CDR3, the DNA is TGTGCCAGCAGCCCCCGCGACCAAGAGACCCAGTACTTC.

This clonotype has at least ten counts. V gene TRBV27 combines with J gene TRBJ2-7; the D is unclear. CDR1 is MNHEY and CDR2 is SMNVEV in the germline V gene (reference sequence). The CDR3 is 14 residues long. With 5 bases removed from V and 4 bases from J, the gap between germline ends came to 15 bases. DNA of the CDR3: TGTGCCAGCAGTCCTGGACCGTTCAGGTACGAGCAGTACTTC. Protein product: CASSPGPFRYEQYF.

The chain has TRBV20-1 and TRBJ2-7, with 8 bases identical to TRBD1. Germline CDR1 DFQATT, CDR2 SNEGSKA (reference sequence). The length of the CDR3 is 13 residues. V lost 6 bases, J lost 0 bases, and 4 bases stayed unmatched. CDR3 loop: CSAEGQDSYEQYF. The DNA of the CDR3 is TGCAGTGCCGAGGGACAGGACTCCTACGAGCAGTACTTC.

This clonotype has just a few counts. The V gene is TRBV15, the J gene TRBJ1-6, with D possibly TRBD1 on 6 matching bases. CDR3 length equals 14 residues. Germline assignment: CDR1 LNHNV and CDR2 YYDKDF (reference sequence). V was cut by 4 bases and J by 10 bases, with 14 bases left in between. Here the CDR3 reads CATSKGAGDSPLHF. The CDR3 DNA reads as TGTGCCACCAGCAAAGGGGCAGGGGACTCACCCCTCCACTTT.